Listed below are T cell receptor beta chains from one sample, sequenced in a study of shared clonotypes between healthy human individuals. Measured with immunoSEQ multiplex PCR; TCRdb has only the in-frame clones, and not every one. The table has about 2 million clones, about 95% seen once. The sequencing input was naive CD4+ T cells sorted from blood. The receptors stem from a young man in good health. The CDR3 runs from the conserved cysteine through the conserved F or W. Fields, in order: clone size, D gene, J gene, V gene, CDR3 protein, CDR3 DNA. A D gene is named only where the DNA matches it firmly. Clone size is stated in some rows and not others, as once, few, many or a class when expanded.

NA | NA | TRBJ1-1 | TRBV30 | CAWSARSAEAFF | TGTGCCTGGAGTGCCCGTTCCGCTGAAGCTTTCTTT
once | TRBD1 | TRBJ2-7 | TRBV6-6 | CASSTTGEDSYEQYF | TGTGCCAGCAGTACGACAGGGGAAGACTCCTACGAGCAGTACTTC
NA | TRBD1 | TRBJ1-2 | TRBV6-5 | CASSYAGTVDGYTF | TGTGCCAGCAGTTACGCCGGGACAGTTGATGGCTACACCTTC
NA | NA | TRBJ1-5 | TRBV2 | CASRGLQRPQHF | TGTGCCAGCAGGGGTCTACAGAGACCCCAGCATTTT
NA | NA | TRBJ2-2 | TRBV19 | CASTNTGANTGELFF | TGTGCCAGTACCAATACGGGGGCCAACACCGGGGAGCTGTTTTTT
NA | TRBD1 | TRBJ1-2 | TRBV7-2 | CASSFTPGTGSGYTF | TGTGCCAGCAGCTTTACCCCCGGGACAGGGTCTGGCTACACCTTC
NA | TRBD2 | TRBJ2-3 | TRBV18 | CASSPLAGGSTDTQYF | TGTGCCAGCTCACCCCTTGCGGGGGGCAGCACAGATACGCAGTATTTT
NA | TRBD2 | TRBJ2-5 | TRBV7-9 | CASSLELAGQETQYF | TGTGCCAGCAGCTTAGAACTAGCGGGCCAAGAGACCCAGTACTTC
NA | TRBD1 | TRBJ1-2 | TRBV5-1 | CASSPWTGPNYGYTF | TGCGCCAGCAGCCCCTGGACAGGACCCAACTATGGCTACACCTTC
once | TRBD2 | TRBJ2-7 | TRBV11-2 | CASSLGTTSYEQYF | TGTGCCAGCTCTCTGGGGACTACTTCCTACGAGCAGTACTTC
NA | NA | TRBJ2-3 | TRBV29-1 | CSVEAGADTQYF | TGCAGCGTTGAGGCAGGCGCAGATACGCAGTATTTT
once | TRBD1 | TRBJ2-6 | TRBV7-3 | CASSLSGQGAPGANVLTF | TGTGCCAGCAGCTTATCGGGACAGGGGGCGCCTGGGGCCAACGTCCTGACTTTC
NA | NA | TRBJ1-4 | TRBV7-9 | CATRPEKLFF | TGTGCTACGCGACCCGAAAAACTGTTTTTT
NA | TRBD2 | TRBJ2-1 | TRBV10-3 | CAISETGLAGSYNEQFF | TGTGCCATCAGTGAAACGGGACTAGCGGGGTCCTACAATGAGCAGTTCTTC
NA | NA | TRBJ1-4 | TRBV19 | CASSIDLTTNEKLFF | TGTGCCAGTAGTATAGATTTGACAACTAATGAAAAACTGTTTTTT
NA | NA | TRBJ2-7 | TRBV6-1 | CASSEAGRTYEQYF | TGTGCCAGCAGTGAAGCGGGACGGACCTACGAGCAGTACTTC
NA | NA | TRBJ1-6 | TRBV2 | CGSGPNSPLHF | TGTGGGTCGGGGCCTAATTCACCCCTCCACTTT